The rows below give T cell receptor beta chains drawn from one sample of a study of glioma-infiltrating T cells. TCRdb re-analysed the multiplex PCR reads in MiXCR, keeping a single row per CDR3 protein. The sample includes over 120,000 distinct CDR3 sequences, roughly two fifths of them seen just once. Sequencing was done on a sample of glioma tissue, nonneoplastic brain tissue, or PBMCs (not recorded which). All receptors come from a human donor with low-grade glioma or glioblastoma, undergoing nonglioma brain surgery, or in good health (not recorded which). The CDR3 runs from the conserved cysteine through the conserved F or W. Each record gives: clone size, J gene, V gene, D gene, CDR3 DNA, CDR3 protein. A D gene is named only where the DNA matches it firmly. Expanded clones are given a class, and other clones once, few, many or no size at all.

abundance: -; j_gene: TRBJ1-2; v_gene: TRBV6-4; d_gene: TRBD1; CDR3nt: TGTGCCAGCGGTGACTCCCCCTGGACAGGAGGCTACACCTTC; CDR3aa: CASGDSPWTGGYTF
abundance: -; j_gene: TRBJ2-1; v_gene: TRBV4-1; d_gene: -; CDR3nt: TGCGCCAGCAGCCAACACCGTGGCAATGAGCAGTTCTTC; CDR3aa: CASSQHRGNEQFF
abundance: -; j_gene: TRBJ1-1; v_gene: TRBV28; d_gene: -; CDR3nt: TGTGCCATCGCGTTCAATCCCAACACTGAAGCTTTCTTT; CDR3aa: CAIAFNPNTEAFF
abundance: -; j_gene: TRBJ1-1; v_gene: TRBV7-2; d_gene: -; CDR3nt: TGTGCCCGCAGCTTAGCAGGCAGGACTGAAGCTTTCTTT; CDR3aa: CARSLAGRTEAFF
abundance: few; j_gene: TRBJ2-2; v_gene: TRBV6-1; d_gene: -; CDR3nt: TGTGCCAGCAGCAAGATGAACACCGGGGAGCTGTTTTTT; CDR3aa: CASSKMNTGELFF
abundance: few; j_gene: TRBJ1-5; v_gene: TRBV20-1; d_gene: -; CDR3nt: TGCAGTGCTAGAGCCAAGTCGGGGTATAGCAATCAGCCCCAGCATTTT; CDR3aa: CSARAKSGYSNQPQHF
abundance: -; j_gene: TRBJ2-2; v_gene: TRBV6-2/TRBV6-3; d_gene: TRBD2; CDR3nt: TGTGCCAGCAGTTCCGGGACTAGCGGGAGCGCCCCAGTGCGGGAGCTGTTTTTT; CDR3aa: CASSSGTSGSAPVRELFF
abundance: -; j_gene: TRBJ2-7; v_gene: TRBV7-2; d_gene: -; CDR3nt: TGTGCCAGCAGCTTAGTTCAGGAGTACGAGCAGTACTTC; CDR3aa: CASSLVQEYEQYF
abundance: few; j_gene: TRBJ1-1; v_gene: TRBV7-9; d_gene: -; CDR3nt: TGTGCCAGCAGCCGGTTGAACACTGAAGCTTTCTTT; CDR3aa: CASSRLNTEAFF
abundance: -; j_gene: TRBJ2-1; v_gene: TRBV6-1; d_gene: TRBD1; CDR3nt: TGTGCCAGCAGTCTGCGGACAGGGGAGTTTAATGAGCAGTTCTTC; CDR3aa: CASSLRTGEFNEQFF
abundance: -; j_gene: TRBJ2-3; v_gene: TRBV12-3/TRBV12-4; d_gene: -; CDR3nt: TGTGCCAGCAGTTTCAACGCGAAAGGGGCCCGGGGTACGCAGTATTTT; CDR3aa: CASSFNAKGARGTQYF
abundance: -; j_gene: TRBJ1-1; v_gene: TRBV27; d_gene: -; CDR3nt: TGTGCCAGCGGAATAAACTGGAACACTGAAGCTTTCTTT; CDR3aa: CASGINWNTEAFF
abundance: -; j_gene: TRBJ2-2; v_gene: TRBV12-3/TRBV12-4; d_gene: -; CDR3nt: TGTGCCAGCAGTTTCGGCGGACTTGTCGGGGAGCTGTTTTTT; CDR3aa: CASSFGGLVGELFF
abundance: -; j_gene: TRBJ1-1; v_gene: TRBV29-1; d_gene: -; CDR3nt: TGCAGCGTTTTTGGGGTCCAGAACACTGAAGCTTTCTTT; CDR3aa: CSVFGVQNTEAFF
abundance: many; j_gene: TRBJ2-7; v_gene: TRBV20-1; d_gene: TRBD1; CDR3nt: TGCAGTGCTAATGGACAGGACAACTACGAGCAGTACTTC; CDR3aa: CSANGQDNYEQYF
abundance: once; j_gene: TRBJ1-1; v_gene: TRBV10-3; d_gene: TRBD1; CDR3nt: TGTGCCATCCAGACGGGGGGACAGCAGAACACTGAAGCTTTCTTT; CDR3aa: CAIQTGGQQNTEAFF
abundance: -; j_gene: TRBJ2-7; v_gene: TRBV28; d_gene: -; CDR3nt: TGTGCCAGCAGTTTATCCCACAAGCTAACTAGTATAAGCTACGAGCAGTACTTC; CDR3aa: CASSLSHKLTSISYEQYF
abundance: -; j_gene: TRBJ1-5; v_gene: TRBV19; d_gene: -; CDR3nt: TGTGCCAGTAGTATGTTGGCCAGTGGGGATCAGCCCCAGCATTTT; CDR3aa: CASSMLASGDQPQHF
abundance: few; j_gene: TRBJ2-3; v_gene: TRBV24-1; d_gene: TRBD1; CDR3nt: TGTGCCACCAGCCGACAGGGGGGAGATACGCAGTATTTT; CDR3aa: CATSRQGGDTQYF
abundance: -; j_gene: TRBJ2-3; v_gene: TRBV25-1; d_gene: -; CDR3nt: TGTGCCAGCAGTGAATGGTATTCAGGGGGCACAGATACGCAGTATTTT; CDR3aa: CASSEWYSGGTDTQYF
abundance: -; j_gene: TRBJ2-1; v_gene: TRBV19; d_gene: -; CDR3nt: TGTGCCAGTAGTACTGCACAGGCAGTAAATGAGCAGTTCTTC; CDR3aa: CASSTAQAVNEQFF
abundance: -; j_gene: TRBJ2-7; v_gene: TRBV2; d_gene: -; CDR3nt: TGTGCCAGCGGACGCGGTAGGCTGGACGAGCAGTACTTC; CDR3aa: CASGRGRLDEQYF
abundance: few; j_gene: TRBJ1-4; v_gene: TRBV6-6; d_gene: -; CDR3nt: TGTGCCAGCAGTTACGAGGACAATGTGTTTTTT; CDR3aa: CASSYEDNVFF
abundance: few; j_gene: TRBJ2-7; v_gene: TRBV6-1; d_gene: TRBD1; CDR3nt: TGTGCCAGCAGTTTATCCGGGACAGGGATCTACGAGCAGTACTTC; CDR3aa: CASSLSGTGIYEQYF
abundance: -; j_gene: TRBJ2-7; v_gene: TRBV6-1; d_gene: TRBD1; CDR3nt: TGTGCTGGGACAGGGGAGAACTACGAGCAGTACTTC; CDR3aa: CAGTGENYEQYF
abundance: many; j_gene: TRBJ2-5; v_gene: TRBV6-1; d_gene: TRBD2; CDR3nt: TGTGCCAAAACCGGGACTAGCGGGAGTGATGAGACCCAGTACTTC; CDR3aa: CAKTGTSGSDETQYF